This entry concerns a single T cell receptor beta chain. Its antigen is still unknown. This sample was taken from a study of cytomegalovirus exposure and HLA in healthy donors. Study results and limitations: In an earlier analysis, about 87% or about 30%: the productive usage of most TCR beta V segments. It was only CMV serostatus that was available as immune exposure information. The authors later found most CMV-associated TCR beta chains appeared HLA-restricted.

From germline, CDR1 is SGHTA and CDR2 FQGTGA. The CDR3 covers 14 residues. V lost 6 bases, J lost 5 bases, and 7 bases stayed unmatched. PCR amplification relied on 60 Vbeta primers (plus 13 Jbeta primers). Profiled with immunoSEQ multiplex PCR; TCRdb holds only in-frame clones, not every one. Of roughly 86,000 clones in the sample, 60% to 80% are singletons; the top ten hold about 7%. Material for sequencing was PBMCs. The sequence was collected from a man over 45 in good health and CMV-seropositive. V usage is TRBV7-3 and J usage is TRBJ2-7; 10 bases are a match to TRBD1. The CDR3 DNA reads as TGTGCCAGCAGGTTCCGGGACAGGGGACACGAGCAGTACTTC. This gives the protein CASRFRDRGHEQYF.